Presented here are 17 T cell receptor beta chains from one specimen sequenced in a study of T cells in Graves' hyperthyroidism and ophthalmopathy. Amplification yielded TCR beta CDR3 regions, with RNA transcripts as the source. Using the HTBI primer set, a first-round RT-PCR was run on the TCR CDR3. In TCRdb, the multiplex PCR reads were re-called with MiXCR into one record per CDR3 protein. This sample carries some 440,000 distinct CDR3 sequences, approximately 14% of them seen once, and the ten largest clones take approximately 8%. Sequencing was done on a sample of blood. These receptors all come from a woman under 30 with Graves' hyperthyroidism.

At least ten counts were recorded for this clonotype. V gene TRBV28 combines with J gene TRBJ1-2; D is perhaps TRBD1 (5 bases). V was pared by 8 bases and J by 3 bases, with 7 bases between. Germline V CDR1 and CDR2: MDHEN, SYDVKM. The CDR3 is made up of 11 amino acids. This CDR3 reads CASGGDYGYTF. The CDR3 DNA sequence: TGTGCCAGCGGAGGGGACTATGGCTACACCTTC.

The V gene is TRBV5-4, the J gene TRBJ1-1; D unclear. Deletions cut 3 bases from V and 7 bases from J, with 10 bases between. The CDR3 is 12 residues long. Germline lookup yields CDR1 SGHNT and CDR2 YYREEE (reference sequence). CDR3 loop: CASSSSRFEAFF. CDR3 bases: TGTGCCAGCAGCTCCTCCAGGTTTGAAGCTTTCTTT. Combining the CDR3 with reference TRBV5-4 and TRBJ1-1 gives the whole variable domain ETGVTQSPTHLIKTRGQQVTLRCSSQSGHNTVSWYQQALGQGPQFIFQYYREEENGRGNFPPRFSGLQFPNYSSELNVNALELDDSALYLCASSSSRFEAFFGQGTRLTVV.

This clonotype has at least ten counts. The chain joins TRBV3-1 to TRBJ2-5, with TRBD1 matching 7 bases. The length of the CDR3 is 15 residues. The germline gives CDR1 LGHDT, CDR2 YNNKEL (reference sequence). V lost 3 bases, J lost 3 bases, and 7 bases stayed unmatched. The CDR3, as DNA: TGTGCCAGCAGCCATTCGACAGGGACGGAAGAGACCCAGTACTTC. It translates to CASSHSTGTEETQYF.

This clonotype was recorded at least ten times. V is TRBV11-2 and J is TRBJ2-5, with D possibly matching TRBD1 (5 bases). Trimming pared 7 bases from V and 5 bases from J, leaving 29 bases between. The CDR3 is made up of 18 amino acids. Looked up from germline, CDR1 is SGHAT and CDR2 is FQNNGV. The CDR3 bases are TGTGCCAGCACCTCCCGGTGGGGCGGCCTGGAAAGGCGGGAGACCCAGTACTTC. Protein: CASTSRWGGLERRETQYF.

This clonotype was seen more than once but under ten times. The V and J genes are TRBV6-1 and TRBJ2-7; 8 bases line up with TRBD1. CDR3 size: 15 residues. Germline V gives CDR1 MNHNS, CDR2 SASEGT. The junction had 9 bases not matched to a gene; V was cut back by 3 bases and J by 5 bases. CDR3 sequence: CASSDRQGAKNEQYF. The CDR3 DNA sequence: TGTGCCAGCAGTGATAGGCAGGGGGCGAAGAACGAGCAGTACTTC.

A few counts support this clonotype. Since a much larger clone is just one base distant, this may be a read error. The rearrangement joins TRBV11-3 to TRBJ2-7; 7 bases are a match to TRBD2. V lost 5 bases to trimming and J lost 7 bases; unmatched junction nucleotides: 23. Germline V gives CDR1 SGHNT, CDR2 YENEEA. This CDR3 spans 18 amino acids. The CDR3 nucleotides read TGTGCCAGCAGCCCAACCCCTAGGTGGCTAGCGGTATACAATGAGCAGTACTTC. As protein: CASSPTPRWLAVYNEQYF.

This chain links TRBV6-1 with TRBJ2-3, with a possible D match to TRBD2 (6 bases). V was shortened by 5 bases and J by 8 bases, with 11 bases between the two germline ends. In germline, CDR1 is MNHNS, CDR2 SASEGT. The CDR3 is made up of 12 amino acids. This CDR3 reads CASSRDSSTQYF. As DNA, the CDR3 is TGTGCCAGCAGTAGGGACTCGTCTACGCAGTATTTT.

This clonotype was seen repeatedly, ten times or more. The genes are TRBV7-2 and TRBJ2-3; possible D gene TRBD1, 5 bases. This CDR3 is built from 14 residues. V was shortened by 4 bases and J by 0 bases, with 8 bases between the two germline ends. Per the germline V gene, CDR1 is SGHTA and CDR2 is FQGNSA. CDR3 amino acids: CASSSDISTDTQYF. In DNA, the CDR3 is TGTGCCAGCAGCTCGGACATCAGCACAGATACGCAGTATTTT.

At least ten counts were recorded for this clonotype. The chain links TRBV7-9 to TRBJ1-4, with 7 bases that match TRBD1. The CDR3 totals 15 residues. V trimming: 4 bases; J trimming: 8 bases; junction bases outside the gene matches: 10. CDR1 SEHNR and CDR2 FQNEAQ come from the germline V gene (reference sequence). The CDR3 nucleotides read TGTGCCAGCAGCTCCCGGGACAGTTATGAGGAAAAACTGTTTTTT. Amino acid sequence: CASSSRDSYEEKLFF.

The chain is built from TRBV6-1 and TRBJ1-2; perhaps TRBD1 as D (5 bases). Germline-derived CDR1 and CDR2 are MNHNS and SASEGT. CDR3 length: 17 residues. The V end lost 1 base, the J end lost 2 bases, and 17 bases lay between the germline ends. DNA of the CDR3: TGTGCCAGCAGTGAAGGGGCGGGGGGTCCCCTCAACTATGGCTACACCTTC. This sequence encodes CASSEGAGGPLNYGYTF.

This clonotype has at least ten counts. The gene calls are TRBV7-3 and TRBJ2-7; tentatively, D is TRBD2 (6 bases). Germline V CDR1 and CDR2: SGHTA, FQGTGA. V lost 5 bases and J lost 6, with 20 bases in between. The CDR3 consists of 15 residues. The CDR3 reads CASSPGGQALVEQYF. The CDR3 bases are TGTGCCAGCAGCCCCGGGGGTCAGGCCCTCGTCGAGCAGTACTTC. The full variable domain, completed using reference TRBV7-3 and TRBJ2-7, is GAGVSQTPSNKVTEKGKYVELRCDPISGHTALYWYRQSLGQGPEFLIYFQGTGAADDSGLPNDRFFAVRPEGSVSTLKIQRTERGDSAVYLCASSPGGQALVEQYFGPGTRLTVT.

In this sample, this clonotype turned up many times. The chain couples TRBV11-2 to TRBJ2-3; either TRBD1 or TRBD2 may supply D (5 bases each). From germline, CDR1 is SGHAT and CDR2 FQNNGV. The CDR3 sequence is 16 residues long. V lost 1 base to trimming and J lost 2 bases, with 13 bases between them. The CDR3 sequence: CASSLGRDPYTDTQYF. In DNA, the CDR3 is TGTGCCAGCAGCTTAGGAAGGGACCCCTACACAGATACGCAGTATTTT.

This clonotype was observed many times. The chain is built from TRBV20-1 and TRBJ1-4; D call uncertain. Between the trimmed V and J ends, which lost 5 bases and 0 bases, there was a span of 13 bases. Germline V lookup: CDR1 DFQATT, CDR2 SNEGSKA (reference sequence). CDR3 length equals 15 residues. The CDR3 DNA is TGCAGTGCTGCCCCGGGCGGCGCAACTAATGAAAAACTGTTTTTT. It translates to CSAAPGGATNEKLFF.

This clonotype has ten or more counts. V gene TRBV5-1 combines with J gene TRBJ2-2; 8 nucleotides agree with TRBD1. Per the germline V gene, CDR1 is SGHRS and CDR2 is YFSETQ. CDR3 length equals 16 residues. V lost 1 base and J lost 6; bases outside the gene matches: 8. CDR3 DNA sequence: TGCGCCAGCAGCTTGTTAGGACAGGGTCGTGCCGGGGAGCTGTTTTTT. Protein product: CASSLLGQGRAGELFF.

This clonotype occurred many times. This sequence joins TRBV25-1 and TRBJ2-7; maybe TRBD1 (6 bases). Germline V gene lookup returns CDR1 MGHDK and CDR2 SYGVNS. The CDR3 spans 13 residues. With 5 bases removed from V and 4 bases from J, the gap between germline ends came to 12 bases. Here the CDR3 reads CASSRHQGYEQYF. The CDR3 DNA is TGTGCCAGCAGTCGTCATCAGGGGTACGAGCAGTACTTC.

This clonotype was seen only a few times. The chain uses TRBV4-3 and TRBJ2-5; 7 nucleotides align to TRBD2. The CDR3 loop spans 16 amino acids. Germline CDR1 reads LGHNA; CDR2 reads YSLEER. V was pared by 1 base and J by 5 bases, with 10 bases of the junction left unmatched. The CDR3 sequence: CASSQVTRTGGETQYF. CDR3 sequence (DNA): TGCGCCAGCAGCCAAGTTACGAGGACCGGGGGGGAGACCCAGTACTTC.

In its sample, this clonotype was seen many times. The CDR3 DNA is TGTGCCAGCAGTTACGTGGCGGGAGCAAGCACAGATACGCAGTATTTT. Translated, it gives CASSYVAGASTDTQYF. The chain uses TRBV6-6 and TRBJ2-3; TRBD2 agrees at 7 bases. Germline loops: CDR1 MNHNY, CDR2 SVGAGI (reference sequence). The CDR3 loop spans 16 amino acids. V trimming: 2 bases; J trimming: 0 bases; junction bases outside the gene matches: 5.